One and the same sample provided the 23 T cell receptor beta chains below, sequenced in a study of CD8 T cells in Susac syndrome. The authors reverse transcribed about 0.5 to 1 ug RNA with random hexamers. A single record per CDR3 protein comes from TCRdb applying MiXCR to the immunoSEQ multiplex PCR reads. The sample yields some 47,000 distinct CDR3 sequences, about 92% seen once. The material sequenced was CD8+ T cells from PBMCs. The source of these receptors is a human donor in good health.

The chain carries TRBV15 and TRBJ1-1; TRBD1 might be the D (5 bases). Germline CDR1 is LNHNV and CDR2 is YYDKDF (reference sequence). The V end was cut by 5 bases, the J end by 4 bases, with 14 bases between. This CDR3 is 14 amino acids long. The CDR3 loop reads CATSFPGDPTEAFF. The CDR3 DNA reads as TGTGCCACCAGCTTCCCGGGGGATCCCACTGAAGCTTTCTTT.

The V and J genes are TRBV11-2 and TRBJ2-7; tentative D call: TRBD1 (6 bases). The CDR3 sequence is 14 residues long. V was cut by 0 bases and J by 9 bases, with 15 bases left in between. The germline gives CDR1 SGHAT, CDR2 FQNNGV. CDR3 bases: TGTGCCAGCAGCTTAGATCACGGACAGCACCCGCAGTACTTC. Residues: CASSLDHGQHPQYF.

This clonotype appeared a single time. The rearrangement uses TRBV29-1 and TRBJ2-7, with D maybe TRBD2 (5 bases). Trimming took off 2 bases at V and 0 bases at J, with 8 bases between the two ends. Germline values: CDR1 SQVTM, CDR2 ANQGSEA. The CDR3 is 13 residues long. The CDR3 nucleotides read TGCAGCGTTGAAACGGGGAGCTCCTACGAGCAGTACTTC. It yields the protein CSVETGSSYEQYF.

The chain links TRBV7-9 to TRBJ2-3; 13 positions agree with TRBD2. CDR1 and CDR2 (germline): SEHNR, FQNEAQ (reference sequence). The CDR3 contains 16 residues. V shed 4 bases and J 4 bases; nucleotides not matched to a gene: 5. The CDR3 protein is CASSSMTSGRSDTQYF. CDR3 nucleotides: TGTGCCAGCAGCTCCATGACTAGCGGGAGGTCAGATACGCAGTATTTT.

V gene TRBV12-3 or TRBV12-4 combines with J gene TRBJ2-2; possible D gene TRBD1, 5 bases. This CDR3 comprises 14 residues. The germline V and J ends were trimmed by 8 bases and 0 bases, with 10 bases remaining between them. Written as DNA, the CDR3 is TGTGCCAGCTTTTCAGGGTCGAACACCGGGGAGCTGTTTTTT. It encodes CASFSGSNTGELFF.

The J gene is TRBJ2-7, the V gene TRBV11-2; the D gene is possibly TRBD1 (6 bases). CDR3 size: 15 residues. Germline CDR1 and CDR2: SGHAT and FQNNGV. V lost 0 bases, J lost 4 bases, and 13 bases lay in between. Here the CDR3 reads CASSLEAGVRYEQYF. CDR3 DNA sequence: TGTGCCAGCAGCTTAGAAGCAGGGGTTAGGTACGAGCAGTACTTC.

The CDR3 sequence is CASSQIPPRGRSRGSSYEQYF. DNA of the CDR3: TGCGCCAGCAGTCAAATCCCGCCCAGGGGGCGGTCAAGAGGGAGCTCCTACGAGCAGTACTTC. The V gene is TRBV23-1, the J gene TRBJ2-7, with 8 bases identical to TRBD1. TRBV23-1 is placed among ORFs of uncertain function. V was clipped by 2 bases and J by 0 bases; unmatched bases: 21. The CDR3 has 21 residues.

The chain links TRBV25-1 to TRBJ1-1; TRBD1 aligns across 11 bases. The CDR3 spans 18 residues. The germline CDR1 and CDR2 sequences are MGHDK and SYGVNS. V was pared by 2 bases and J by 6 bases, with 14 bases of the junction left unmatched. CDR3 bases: TGTGCCAGCAGTGAACCTCATAAGGACAGGGGGCGCACGGCTGAAGCTTTCTTT. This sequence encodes CASSEPHKDRGRTAEAFF.

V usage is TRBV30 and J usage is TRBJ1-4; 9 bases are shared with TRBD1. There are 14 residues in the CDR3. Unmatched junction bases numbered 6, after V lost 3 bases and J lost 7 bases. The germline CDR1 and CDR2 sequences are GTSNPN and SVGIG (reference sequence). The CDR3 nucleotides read TGTGCCTGGAGCACGGGACAGGGTTTTGAAAAACTGTTTTTT. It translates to CAWSTGQGFEKLFF.

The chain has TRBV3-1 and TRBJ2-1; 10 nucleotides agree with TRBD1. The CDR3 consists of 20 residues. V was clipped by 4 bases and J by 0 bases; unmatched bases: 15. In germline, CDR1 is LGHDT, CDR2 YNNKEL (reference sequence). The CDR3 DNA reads TGTGCCAGCAGCCCAAGTAAGGGACAGGGGATTCAGAGCTCCTACAATGAGCAGTTCTTC. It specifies CASSPSKGQGIQSSYNEQFF.

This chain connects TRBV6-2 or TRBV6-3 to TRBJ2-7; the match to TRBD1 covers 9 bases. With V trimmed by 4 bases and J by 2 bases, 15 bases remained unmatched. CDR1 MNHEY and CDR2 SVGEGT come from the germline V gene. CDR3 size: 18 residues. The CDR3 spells CASSWDRVTGVGTYEQYF. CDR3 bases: TGTGCCAGCAGTTGGGACAGGGTTACAGGTGTAGGTACCTACGAGCAGTACTTC.

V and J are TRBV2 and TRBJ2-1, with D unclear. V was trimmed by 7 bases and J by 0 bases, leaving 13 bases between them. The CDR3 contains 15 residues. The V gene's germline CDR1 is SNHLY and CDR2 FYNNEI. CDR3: CASIPAPISYNEQFF. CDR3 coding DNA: TGTGCCAGCATCCCGGCACCCATCTCCTACAATGAGCAGTTCTTC. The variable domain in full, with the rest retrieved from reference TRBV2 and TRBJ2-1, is EPEVTQTPSHQVTQMGQEVILRCVPISNHLYFYWYRQILGQKVEFLVSFYNNEISEKSEIFDDQFSVERPDGSNFTLKIRSTKLEDSAMYFCASIPAPISYNEQFFGPGTRLTVL.

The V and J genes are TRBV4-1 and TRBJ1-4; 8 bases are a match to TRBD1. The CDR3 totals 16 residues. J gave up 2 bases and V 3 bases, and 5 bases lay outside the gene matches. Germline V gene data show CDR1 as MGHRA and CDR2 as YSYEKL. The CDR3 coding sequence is TGCGCCAGCAGCCAGAGGGACAGGACGACTAATGAAAAACTGTTTTTT. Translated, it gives CASSQRDRTTNEKLFF.

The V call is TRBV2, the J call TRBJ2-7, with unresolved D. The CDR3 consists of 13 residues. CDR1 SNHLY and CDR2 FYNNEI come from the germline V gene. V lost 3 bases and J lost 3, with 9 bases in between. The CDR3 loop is CASSEDPSYEQYF. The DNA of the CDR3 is TGTGCCAGCAGTGAGGACCCAAGCTACGAGCAGTACTTC.

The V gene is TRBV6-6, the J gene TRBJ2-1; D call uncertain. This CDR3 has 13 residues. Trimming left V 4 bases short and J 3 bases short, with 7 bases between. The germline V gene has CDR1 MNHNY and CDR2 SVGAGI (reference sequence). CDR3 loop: CASSFPDYNEQFF. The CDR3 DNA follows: TGTGCCAGCAGTTTTCCGGACTACAATGAGCAGTTCTTC.

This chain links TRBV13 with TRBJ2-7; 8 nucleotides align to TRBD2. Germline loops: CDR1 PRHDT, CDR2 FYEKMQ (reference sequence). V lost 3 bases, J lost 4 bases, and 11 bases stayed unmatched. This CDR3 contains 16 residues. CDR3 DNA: TGTGCCAGCAGCTTGACCTCGGGACTAGAACCTTACGAGCAGTACTTC. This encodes CASSLTSGLEPYEQYF. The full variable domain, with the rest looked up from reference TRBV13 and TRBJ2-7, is AAGVIQSPRHLIKEKRETATLKCYPIPRHDTVYWYQQGPGQDPQFLISFYEKMQSDKGSIPDRFSAQQFSDYHSELNMSSLELGDSALYFCASSLTSGLEPYEQYFGPGTRLTVT.

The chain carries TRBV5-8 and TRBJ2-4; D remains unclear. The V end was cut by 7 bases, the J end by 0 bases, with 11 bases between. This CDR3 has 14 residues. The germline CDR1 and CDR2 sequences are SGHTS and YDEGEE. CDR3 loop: CASGYESAKNIQYF. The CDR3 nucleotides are TGTGCCAGCGGCTACGAGTCAGCCAAAAACATTCAGTACTTC.

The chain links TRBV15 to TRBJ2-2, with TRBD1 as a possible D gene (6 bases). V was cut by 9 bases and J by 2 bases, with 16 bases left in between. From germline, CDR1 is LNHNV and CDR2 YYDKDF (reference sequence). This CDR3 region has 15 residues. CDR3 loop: CATRLDSTNTGELFF. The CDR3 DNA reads TGTGCCACTCGACTGGACAGTACTAACACCGGGGAGCTGTTTTTT.

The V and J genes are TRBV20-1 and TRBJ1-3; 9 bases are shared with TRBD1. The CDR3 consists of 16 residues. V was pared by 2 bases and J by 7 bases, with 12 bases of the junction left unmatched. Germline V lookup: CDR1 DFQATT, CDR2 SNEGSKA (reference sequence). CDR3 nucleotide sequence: TGCAGTGCTAGAACCCTAGGGGACAGGGAGGAGAACACCATATATTTT. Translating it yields CSARTLGDREENTIYF.

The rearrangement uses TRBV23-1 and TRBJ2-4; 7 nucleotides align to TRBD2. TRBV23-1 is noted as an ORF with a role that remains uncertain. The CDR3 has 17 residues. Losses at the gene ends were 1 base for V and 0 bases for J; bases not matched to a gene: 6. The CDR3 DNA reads TGCGCCAGCAGTCAATGTTCAGGGACTATAGCCAAAAACATTCAGTACTTC. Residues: CASSQCSGTIAKNIQYF.

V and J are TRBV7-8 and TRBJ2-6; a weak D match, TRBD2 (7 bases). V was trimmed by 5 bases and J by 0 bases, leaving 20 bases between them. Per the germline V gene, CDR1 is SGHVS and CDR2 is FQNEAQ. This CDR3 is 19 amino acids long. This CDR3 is CASSPYRGALASGANVLTF. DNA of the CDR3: TGTGCCAGCAGCCCTTATCGGGGGGCCCTCGCCTCTGGGGCCAACGTCCTGACTTTC.

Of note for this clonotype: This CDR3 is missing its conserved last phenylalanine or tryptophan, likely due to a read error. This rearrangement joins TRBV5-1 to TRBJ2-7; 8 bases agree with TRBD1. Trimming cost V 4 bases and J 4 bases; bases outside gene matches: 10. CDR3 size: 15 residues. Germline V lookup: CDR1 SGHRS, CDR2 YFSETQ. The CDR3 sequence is CASSTRQGYEYEQYL. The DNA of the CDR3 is TGCGCCAGCAGCACTCGACAGGGGTATGAGTACGAGCAGTACCTC.

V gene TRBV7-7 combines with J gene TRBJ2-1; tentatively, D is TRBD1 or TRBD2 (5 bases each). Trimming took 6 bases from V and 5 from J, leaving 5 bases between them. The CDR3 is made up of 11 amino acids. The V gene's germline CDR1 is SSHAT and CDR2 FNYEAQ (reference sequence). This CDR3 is CASRGDNEQFF. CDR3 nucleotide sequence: TGTGCCAGCAGGGGGGACAATGAGCAGTTCTTC.